The rows below give T cell receptor beta chains drawn from one sample of a study of blood T cell repertoires in COVID-19. Sequencing was performed with immunoSEQ multiplex PCR; in TCRdb, only in-frame clones are kept and a portion is missing. The sample contains 140,000 to 150,000 clones, roughly 76% of which appear only once. The sample taken for sequencing was peripheral blood. Source of these receptors: a human donor with acute or convalescent COVID-19. The donor label of this sample is uncertain. Both conserved end residues are part of each CDR3. The D gene is left open where the match is weak. Expanded clones are given a class, and other clones once, few, many or no size at all.

d_gene: NA; v_gene: TRBV12-3/TRBV12-4; len: 13; abundance: NA; j_gene: TRBJ1-2; CDR3nt: TGTGCCAGCAGTTTTAACAGCGGCGTCGGCTACACCTTC; CDR3aa: CASSFNSGVGYTF
d_gene: NA; v_gene: TRBV5-4; len: 14; abundance: once; j_gene: TRBJ2-3; CDR3nt: TGTGCCAGCAGCGCCGAAACTTGGACAGATACGCAGTATTTT; CDR3aa: CASSAETWTDTQYF
d_gene: TRBD1; v_gene: TRBV6-5; len: 15; abundance: once; j_gene: TRBJ1-2; CDR3nt: TGTGCCAGCAGTCCTGGGACAGGGGTAACTGATGGCTACACCTTC; CDR3aa: CASSPGTGVTDGYTF
d_gene: TRBD2; v_gene: TRBV27; len: 17; abundance: NA; j_gene: TRBJ2-1; CDR3nt: TGTGCCAGCAGTTTATCGATGGGGGGGGATCCTTACAATGAGCAGTTCTTC; CDR3aa: CASSLSMGGDPYNEQFF
d_gene: NA; v_gene: TRBV19; len: 15; abundance: once; j_gene: TRBJ1-5; CDR3nt: TGTGCCAGTAGTACCCGGGGGGACTTCCTGGATCCCCAGCATTTT; CDR3aa: CASSTRGDFLDPQHF
d_gene: TRBD1; v_gene: TRBV15; len: 18; abundance: NA; j_gene: TRBJ1-1; CDR3nt: TGTGCCACCAGCAGGAGGACAGGGGGTGAATGGGTATGGACTGAAGCTTTCTTT; CDR3aa: CATSRRTGGEWVWTEAFF
d_gene: TRBD2; v_gene: TRBV5-1; len: 15; abundance: NA; j_gene: TRBJ2-7; CDR3nt: TGCGCCAGCAGCTTGACGACTAGCGGGGGGTACGAGCAGTACTTC; CDR3aa: CASSLTTSGGYEQYF
d_gene: NA; v_gene: TRBV24-1; len: 14; abundance: NA; j_gene: TRBJ1-2; CDR3nt: TGTGCCACCAGTGGGGACACTTTTAACTATGGCTACACCTTC; CDR3aa: CATSGDTFNYGYTF
d_gene: NA; v_gene: TRBV6-5; len: 10; abundance: NA; j_gene: TRBJ2-5; CDR3nt: TGTGCCAGCAGGGAGGAGGCCCAGTACTTC; CDR3aa: CASREEAQYF
d_gene: TRBD2; v_gene: TRBV7-2; len: 15; abundance: NA; j_gene: TRBJ2-4; CDR3nt: TGTGCCAGCAGCTTATCCCAGCGGGGGCGAAACATTCAGTACTTC; CDR3aa: CASSLSQRGRNIQYF
d_gene: NA; v_gene: TRBV5-1; len: 15; abundance: NA; j_gene: TRBJ1-3; CDR3nt: TGCGCCAGCAGCTTGGAAGCGATCTCTGGAAACACCATATATTTT; CDR3aa: CASSLEAISGNTIYF